These 10 T cell receptor beta chains were all obtained from the same sample, sequenced in a study of blood T cell repertoires in COVID-19 (dated by TCRdb to about 2020). Libraries were built with the immunoSEQ multiplex PCR assay. Held by TCRdb, this immuneACCESS table contains in-frame sequences only and omits some clones. Under half of the omission traces to an unresolved V gene where checked; the cause of the rest is unknown. This sample gives about 160,000 clones in total; more than 60% of them show up just once. The top ten hold about 3% of the sample. The sample comprised peripheral blood. The receptors originated from a man in his 70s with acute or convalescent COVID-19.

The J gene is TRBJ1-1, the V gene TRBV5-1; a possible D gene is TRBD1 (6 bases). V was cut by 2 bases and J by 1 base, with 15 bases left in between. The CDR3 has 16 amino acids. Germline lookup yields CDR1 SGHRS and CDR2 YFSETQ. The CDR3, as DNA: TGCGCCAGCAGCTTCAAGGGGATACAGGGGAACACTGAAGCTTTCTTT. The encoded protein is CASSFKGIQGNTEAFF.

The V call is TRBV7-9, the J call TRBJ1-4; TRBD1 aligns across 9 bases. V was clipped by 6 bases and J by 7 bases; unmatched bases: 6. CDR3 size: 14 residues. From germline, CDR1 is SEHNR and CDR2 FQNEAQ (reference sequence). CDR3 in amino acids: CASSLGTGREKLFF. For the CDR3, the DNA is TGTGCCAGCAGTCTTGGGACAGGGCGTGAAAAACTGTTTTTT.

The chain links TRBV29-1 to TRBJ2-1; possible D gene TRBD1, 5 bases. Germline assignment: CDR1 SQVTM and CDR2 ANQGSEA. Trimming cost V 4 bases and J 2 bases, with 12 bases left between them. The CDR3 is made up of 14 amino acids. This chain's CDR3 is CSVVGVNAYNEQFF. In DNA, the CDR3 is TGCAGCGTTGTAGGGGTCAACGCCTACAATGAGCAGTTCTTC.

The rearrangement uses TRBV6-5 and TRBJ1-2; no reliable D call. The CDR3 is 15 residues long. Trimming took 6 bases from V and 2 from J, leaving 16 bases between them. The germline V gene has CDR1 MNHEY and CDR2 SVGAGI. Here the CDR3 reads CASRPTPEANYGYTF. In nucleotides, the CDR3 is TGTGCCAGCAGACCTACCCCGGAGGCCAACTATGGCTACACCTTC.

The chain links TRBV18 to TRBJ2-3; 8 bases agree with TRBD1. The CDR3 loop spans 13 amino acids. V gave up 4 bases and J gave up 6 bases; unmatched junction bases: 3. CDR1 and CDR2 (germline): KGHSH, LQKENI. This chain's CDR3 is CASSQDREDTQYF. The CDR3 bases are TGTGCCAGCTCACAGGACAGGGAGGATACGCAGTATTTT.

The chain couples TRBV19 to TRBJ2-2; 7 bases map to TRBD1. Unmatched junction bases numbered 1, after V lost 8 bases and J lost 1 base. Germline CDR1 LNHDA, CDR2 SQIVND (reference sequence). The CDR3 covers 13 residues. As DNA, the CDR3 is TGTGCCAGTTGGACAGGGAACACCGGGGAGCTGTTTTTT. Its protein is CASWTGNTGELFF.

V gene TRBV5-1 combines with J gene TRBJ2-1; TRBD2 agrees at 11 bases. V was clipped by 6 bases and J by 8 bases; unmatched bases: 7. Germline CDR1 SGHRS, CDR2 YFSETQ. The CDR3 contains 14 residues. The CDR3 loop reads CASIASGRFDEQFF. The CDR3 nucleotides read TGCGCCAGCATTGCTAGCGGGAGGTTTGATGAGCAGTTCTTC.

This clone has a handful of counts. The V call is TRBV2, the J call TRBJ1-5; TRBD1 matches at 8 bases. The CDR3 has 15 amino acids. Germline CDR1 and CDR2: SNHLY and FYNNEI. V was clipped by 2 bases and J by 4 bases; unmatched bases: 4. Written as DNA, the CDR3 is TGTGCCAGCAGTGAAACCAGGGGGCAAAATCAGCCCCAGCATTTT. Its protein product is CASSETRGQNQPQHF.

The chain has TRBV3-1 (or the pseudogene TRBV3-2) and TRBJ2-7, with TRBD1 matching over 10 bases. Germline V lookup: CDR1 LGHDT, CDR2 YNNKEL (reference sequence). The CDR3 has 15 amino acids. The V gene end was trimmed by 1 base and the J gene end by 3 bases; junction bases not matched to a gene: 3. Here the CDR3 DNA reads TGTGCCAGCAGCCAAGGGACAGGGGGTTTCTACGAGCAGTACTTC. This gives the protein CASSQGTGGFYEQYF.

This chain's CDR3 is CSVGGGSNQPQHF. As DNA, the CDR3 is TGCAGCGTTGGCGGGGGAAGCAATCAGCCCCAGCATTTT. The chain recombines TRBV29-1 with TRBJ1-5; a possible D gene is TRBD1 (5 bases). The CDR3 runs to 13 residues. Trimming pared 4 bases from V and 1 base from J, leaving 8 bases between. CDR1 and CDR2 from the germline V gene are SQVTM and ANQGSEA.